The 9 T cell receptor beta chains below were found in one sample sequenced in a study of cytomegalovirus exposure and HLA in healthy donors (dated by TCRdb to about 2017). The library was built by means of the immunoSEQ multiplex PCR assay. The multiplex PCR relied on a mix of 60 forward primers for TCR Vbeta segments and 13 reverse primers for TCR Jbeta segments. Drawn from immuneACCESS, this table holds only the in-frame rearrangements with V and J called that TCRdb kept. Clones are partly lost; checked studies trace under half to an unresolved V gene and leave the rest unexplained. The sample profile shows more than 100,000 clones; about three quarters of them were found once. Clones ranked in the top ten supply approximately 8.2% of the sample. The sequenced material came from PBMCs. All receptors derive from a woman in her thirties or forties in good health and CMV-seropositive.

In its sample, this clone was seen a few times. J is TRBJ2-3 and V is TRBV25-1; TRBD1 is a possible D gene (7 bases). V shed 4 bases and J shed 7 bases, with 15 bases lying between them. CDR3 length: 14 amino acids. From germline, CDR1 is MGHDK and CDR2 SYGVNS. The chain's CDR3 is CASSGTQGGHTQYF. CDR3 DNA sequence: TGTGCCAGCAGTGGAACCCAGGGGGGACATACGCAGTATTTT.

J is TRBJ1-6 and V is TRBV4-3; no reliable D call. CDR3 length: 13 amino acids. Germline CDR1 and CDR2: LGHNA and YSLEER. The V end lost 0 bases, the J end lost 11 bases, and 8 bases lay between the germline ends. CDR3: CASSQDRETPLHF. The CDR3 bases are TGCGCCAGCAGCCAAGATCGGGAGACACCCCTCCACTTT.

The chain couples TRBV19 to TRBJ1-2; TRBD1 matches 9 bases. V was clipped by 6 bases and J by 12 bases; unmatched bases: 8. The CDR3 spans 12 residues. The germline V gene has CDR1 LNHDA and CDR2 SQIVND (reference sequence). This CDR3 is CASSTHRGRNTF. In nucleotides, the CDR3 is TGTGCCAGTAGCACACACAGGGGGCGGAACACCTTC.

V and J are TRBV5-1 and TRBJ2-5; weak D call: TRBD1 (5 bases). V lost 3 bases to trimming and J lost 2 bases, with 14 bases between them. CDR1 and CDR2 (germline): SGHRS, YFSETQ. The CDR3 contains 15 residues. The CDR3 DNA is TGCGCCAGCAGCTCCTCAGGGCGGTCACAAGAGACCCAGTACTTC. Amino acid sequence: CASSSSGRSQETQYF.

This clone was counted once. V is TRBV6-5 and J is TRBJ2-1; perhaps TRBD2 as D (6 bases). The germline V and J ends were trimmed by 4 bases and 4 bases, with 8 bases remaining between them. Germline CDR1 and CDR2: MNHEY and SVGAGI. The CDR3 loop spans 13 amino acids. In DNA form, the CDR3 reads TGTGCCAGCAGTTCCCGGGGGTACAATGAGCAGTTCTTC. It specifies CASSSRGYNEQFF.

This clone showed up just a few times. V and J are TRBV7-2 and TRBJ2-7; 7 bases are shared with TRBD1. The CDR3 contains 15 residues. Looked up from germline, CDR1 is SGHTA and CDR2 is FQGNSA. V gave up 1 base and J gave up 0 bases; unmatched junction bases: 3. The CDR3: CASSLEGQSSYEQYF. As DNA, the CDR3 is TGTGCCAGCAGCTTAGAGGGACAGAGCTCCTACGAGCAGTACTTC. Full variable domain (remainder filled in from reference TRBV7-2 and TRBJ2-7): GAGVSQSPSNKVTEKGKDVELRCDPISGHTALYWYRQSLGQGLEFLIYFQGNSAPDKSGLPSDRFSAERTGGSVSTLTIQRTQQEDSAVYLCASSLEGQSSYEQYFGPGTRLTVT.

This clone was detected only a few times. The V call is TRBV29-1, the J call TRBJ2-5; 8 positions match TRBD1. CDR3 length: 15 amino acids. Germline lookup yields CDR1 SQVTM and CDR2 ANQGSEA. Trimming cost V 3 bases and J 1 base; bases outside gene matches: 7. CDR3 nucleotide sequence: TGCAGCGTTGATATAGGGGGACAGGCCCAAGAGACCCAGTACTTC. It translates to CSVDIGGQAQETQYF.

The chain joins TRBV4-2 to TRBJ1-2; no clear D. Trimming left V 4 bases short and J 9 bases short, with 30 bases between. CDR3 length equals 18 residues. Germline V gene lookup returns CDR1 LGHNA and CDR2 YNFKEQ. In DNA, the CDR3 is TGTGCCAGCAGCCCACAAAACTTTTACCCGCAGCGGCAAGTGAGCTACACCTTC. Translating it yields CASSPQNFYPQRQVSYTF.

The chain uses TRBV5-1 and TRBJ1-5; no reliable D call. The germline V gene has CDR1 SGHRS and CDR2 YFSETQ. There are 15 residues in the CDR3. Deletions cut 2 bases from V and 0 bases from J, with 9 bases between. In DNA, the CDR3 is TGCGCCAGCAGCTTCGGGTCTCCTAGCAATCAGCCCCAGCATTTT. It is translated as CASSFGSPSNQPQHF.